This entry is about one TCR beta chain. Its cognate antigen is unknown. The data derive from a study of vaccination effects on CD4 cells after COVID-19. The CDR3 is 16 residues long. The V end was cut by 3 bases, the J end by 0 bases, with 12 bases between. Germline CDR1 MNHNS, CDR2 SASEGT. Measured with immunoSEQ multiplex PCR; TCRdb has only the in-frame clones, and not every one. In the table there are roughly 25,000 clones, 78% of which are singletons. Prior to sequencing, the ViraFEST assay stimulated PBMC with viral peptide pools, which expanded the antigen-specific CD4+ T cells. Isolation of CD4+ T cells took place after about 10 days of culture. Sometime from March through December 2020, the person acquired a SARS-CoV-2 infection that PCR confirmed.

J is TRBJ1-5 and V is TRBV6-1, with D maybe TRBD1 (6 bases). This clonotype was sampled from a human donor who had a prior SARS-CoV-2 infection. Sequenced here: CD4+ T cells from PBMCs cultured with HCoV-NL63 spike peptides, sampled before COVID-19 vaccination. CDR3 loop: CASSEAGTFSNQPQHF. CDR3 nucleotide sequence: TGTGCCAGCAGTGAGGCCGGGACATTTAGCAATCAGCCCCAGCATTTT.